This T cell receptor beta chain stems from a study of CD8 T cells in Susac syndrome. With random hexamers, reverse transcription was performed on roughly 0.5 to 1 ug of RNA. TCRdb reprocessed the immunoSEQ multiplex PCR reads via MiXCR and lists one record per CDR3 protein. The sample includes 200,000 or so distinct CDR3 sequences, nearly 95% of them seen just once. V lost 3 bases, J lost 0 bases, and 6 bases lay in between. CDR3 length: 15 amino acids. Looked up from germline, CDR1 is SGHAT and CDR2 is FQNNGV. Sequencing was carried out using CD4+ T cells from PBMCs. The rearrangement links TRBV11-2 to TRBJ2-6; TRBD1 is a possible D gene (6 bases). The sequence derives from a human donor with multiple sclerosis. The DNA of the CDR3 is TGTGCCAGCAGCTTGGGGGCCTCTGGGGCCAACGTCCTGACTTTC. This gives the protein CASSLGASGANVLTF.